One sample yielded the 19 T cell receptor beta chains listed below, sequenced in a study of technical replicates of blood from a handful of donors. Libraries were prepared by immunoSEQ multiplex PCR; TCRdb keeps only in-frame clonotypes and omits some of them. This table holds approximately 75,000 clones, just under 95% found once. Sequencing was done on a sample of T cells isolated from PBMCs. These receptors were obtained from a human donor in good health.

For the CDR3, the DNA is TGTGCCAGCAGCTTAGCAGTCAGTGGAAACACCATATATTTT. Translated: CASSLAVSGNTIYF. The chain combines TRBV7-6 with TRBJ1-3, with D unresolved. The CDR3 has 14 amino acids. V was cut by 0 bases and J by 3 bases, with 6 bases left in between. Germline CDR1 SGHVS, CDR2 FNYEAQ.

The chain joins TRBV11-3 to TRBJ2-1; D might be TRBD2 (5 bases). Germline V gene data show CDR1 as SGHNT and CDR2 as YENEEA. This CDR3 has 14 residues. With 4 bases removed from V and 3 bases from J, the gap between germline ends came to 10 bases. The CDR3 spells CASSSGGLYNEQFF. For the CDR3, the DNA is TGTGCCAGCAGCTCAGGAGGACTCTACAATGAGCAGTTCTTC. The whole variable domain, filled in from reference TRBV11-3 and TRBJ2-1, reads EAGVVQSPRYKIIEKKQPVAFWCNPISGHNTLYWYLQNLGQGPELLIRYENEEAVDDSQLPKDRFSAERLKGVDSTLKIQPAELGDSAVYLCASSSGGLYNEQFFGPGTRLTVL.

Only one count was recorded for this clone. The chain has TRBV19 and TRBJ1-5; D is unresolved. The germline V gene encodes CDR1 LNHDA and CDR2 SQIVND (reference sequence). The CDR3 is made up of 16 amino acids. Trimming took off 2 bases at V and 0 bases at J, with 11 bases between the two ends. CDR3: CASSISIQYSNQPQHF. In DNA, the CDR3 is TGTGCCAGTAGTATAAGTATACAGTATAGCAATCAGCCCCAGCATTTT.

The chain has TRBV30 and TRBJ2-1; 14 bases agree with TRBD2. V lost 4 bases to trimming and J lost 3 bases; unmatched junction nucleotides: 8. The CDR3 runs to 17 residues. Germline loops: CDR1 GTSNPN, CDR2 SVGIG (reference sequence). CDR3 protein: CAWKGLAGEEYYNEQFF. DNA of the CDR3: TGTGCCTGGAAGGGACTAGCGGGAGAGGAGTACTACAATGAGCAGTTCTTC.

The chain carries TRBV9 and TRBJ1-2; 9 nucleotides match TRBD1. Germline values: CDR1 SGDLS, CDR2 YYNGEE. This CDR3 is built from 14 residues. J gave up 8 bases and V 3 bases, and 8 bases lay outside the gene matches. CDR3 sequence (DNA): TGTGCCAGCAGCGCCTACCGGGACAGGGTCGGCTACACCTTC. Translated: CASSAYRDRVGYTF.

This clone was detected only once. The chain has TRBV2 and TRBJ2-1; D ambiguous. Germline V gives CDR1 SNHLY, CDR2 FYNNEI. V lost 7 bases to trimming and J lost 7 bases, with 5 bases between them. The CDR3 has 10 amino acids. CDR3 DNA sequence: TGTGCCAGCACATTTAATGAGCAGTTCTTC. Amino acid sequence: CASTFNEQFF.

V gene TRBV18 combines with J gene TRBJ1-4; D is ambiguous. V lost 3 bases to trimming and J lost 7 bases, with 15 bases between them. The V gene's germline CDR1 is KGHSH and CDR2 LQKENI. This CDR3 has 15 residues. The CDR3 reads CASSPAGDGSEKLFF. CDR3 sequence (DNA): TGTGCCAGCTCACCTGCGGGAGATGGGAGTGAAAAACTGTTTTTT. Supplemented by reference TRBV18 and TRBJ1-4, the full variable domain reads NAGVMQNPRHLVRRRGQEARLRCSPMKGHSHVYWYRQLPEEGLKFMVYLQKENIIDESGMPKERFSAEFPKEGPSILRIQQVVRGDSAAYFCASSPAGDGSEKLFFGSGTQLSVL.

V gene TRBV6-6 combines with J gene TRBJ2-5, with 11 bases fitting TRBD1. The CDR3 extends over 15 amino acids. In germline, CDR1 is MNHNY, CDR2 SVGAGI (reference sequence). After removal of 5 bases from V and 4 bases from J, the junction contained 6 bases not matched to a gene. The chain's CDR3 is CASSQGGTGGETQYF. In DNA, the CDR3 is TGTGCCAGCAGTCAAGGTGGGACAGGGGGAGAGACCCAGTACTTC.

V and J are TRBV7-8 and TRBJ1-5; 8 nucleotides align to TRBD1. J gave up 6 bases and V 2 bases, and 6 bases lay outside the gene matches. This CDR3 is 15 amino acids long. Germline-derived CDR1 and CDR2 are SGHVS and FQNEAQ. The DNA of the CDR3 is TGTGCCAGCAGCTTAACGGACAGGGAATTTCAGCCCCAGCATTTT. The encoded protein is CASSLTDREFQPQHF.

The V and J genes are TRBV5-6 and TRBJ2-7, with TRBD2 as a possible D gene (6 bases). CDR3 length: 13 residues. The germline V and J ends were trimmed by 3 bases and 4 bases, with 11 bases remaining between them. CDR1 is SGHDT and CDR2 is YYEEEE in the germline V gene. The CDR3 reads CASSSSGGYEQYF. CDR3 nucleotide sequence: TGTGCCAGCAGCTCGTCCGGGGGATACGAGCAGTACTTC.

This clone was found once. The chain joins TRBV30 to TRBJ2-7; a possible D gene is TRBD2 (6 bases). Between the trimmed V and J ends, which lost 1 base and 6 bases, there was a span of 19 bases. This CDR3 has 15 amino acids. CDR1 and CDR2 (germline): GTSNPN, SVGIG (reference sequence). CDR3 protein: CAWSDPGLAFFEQYF. The CDR3, as DNA: TGTGCCTGGAGTGACCCGGGACTGGCTTTTTTCGAGCAGTACTTC.

This chain links TRBV19 with TRBJ2-6; D possibly corresponds to TRBD2 (6 bases). The germline gives CDR1 LNHDA, CDR2 SQIVND (reference sequence). The CDR3 is made up of 15 amino acids. V dropped 2 bases and J dropped 2 bases, with 7 bases sitting between them. The CDR3 DNA reads TGTGCCAGTAGTATACGGAGGGCTGGGGCCAACGTCCTGACTTTC. Its protein is CASSIRRAGANVLTF.

V and J are TRBV7-9 and TRBJ2-7; no reliable D call. Germline CDR1 reads SEHNR; CDR2 reads FQNEAQ (reference sequence). Trimming took off 6 bases at V and 5 bases at J, with 8 bases between the two ends. The CDR3 totals 11 residues. CDR3 DNA sequence: TGTGCCAGCAGGTCGTCCCACGAGCAGTACTTC. Protein sequence: CASRSSHEQYF.

This clone was counted a few times. The rearrangement links TRBV9 to TRBJ2-1; 12 bases align to TRBD2. V was pared by 4 bases and J by 4 bases, with 6 bases of the junction left unmatched. The CDR3 covers 16 residues. Germline V gives CDR1 SGDLS, CDR2 YYNGEE. The CDR3 bases are TGTGCCAGCAGCATACTAGGGACTAGCGGGTACAATGAGCAGTTCTTC. Amino acid sequence: CASSILGTSGYNEQFF.

V usage is TRBV7-6 and J usage is TRBJ1-2; D is perhaps TRBD1 (5 bases). V lost 4 bases, J lost 4 bases, and 10 bases lay in between. The length of the CDR3 is 13 residues. Germline lookup yields CDR1 SGHVS and CDR2 FNYEAQ. This CDR3 is CASSSGGGYGYTF. The CDR3 DNA reads TGTGCCAGCAGCTCCGGGGGGGGCTATGGCTACACCTTC. Looking up the rest from reference TRBV7-6 and TRBJ1-2 gives the full variable domain: GAGVSQSPRYKVTKRGQDVALRCDPISGHVSLYWYRQALGQGPEFLTYFNYEAQQDKSGLPNDRFSAERPEGSISTLTIQRTEQRDSAMYRCASSSGGGYGYTFGSGTRLTVV.

The genes are TRBV25-1 and TRBJ1-1; D possibly corresponds to TRBD1 (5 bases). The germline gives CDR1 MGHDK, CDR2 SYGVNS. The CDR3 contains 11 residues. Trimming left V 5 bases short and J 11 bases short, with 12 bases between. The CDR3 nucleotides read TGTGCCAGCAGTCTCGGGGGGTGGGCTTTCTTT. As protein: CASSLGGWAFF.

The V call is TRBV7-9, the J call TRBJ2-7, with D maybe TRBD1 (6 bases). Trimming took 3 bases from V and 4 from J, leaving 7 bases between them. The CDR3 consists of 12 residues. Germline V CDR1 and CDR2: SEHNR, FQNEAQ (reference sequence). This CDR3 is CASSFQGYEQYF. CDR3 coding DNA: TGTGCCAGCAGCTTCCAGGGGTACGAGCAGTACTTC.

The chain joins TRBV6-1 to TRBJ2-7, with 7 bases lining up with TRBD1. The CDR3 is made up of 13 amino acids. Germline V gene lookup returns CDR1 MNHNS and CDR2 SASEGT. V trimming: 8 bases; J trimming: 3 bases; junction bases outside the gene matches: 7. The CDR3, as DNA: TGTGCCAGCGCGAGAGACAGGGACTACGAGCAGTACTTC. Translating gives CASARDRDYEQYF.

CDR3 sequence: CASSFVREANEQYF. The CDR3 DNA is TGTGCCAGCAGCTTCGTGCGGGAAGCGAACGAGCAGTACTTC. The genes are TRBV7-8 and TRBJ2-7, with D possibly TRBD2 on 6 matching bases. Germline CDR1 SGHVS, CDR2 FQNEAQ. The germline V and J ends were trimmed by 3 bases and 5 bases, with 14 bases remaining between them. The CDR3 is 14 amino acids.